This T cell receptor (beta chain) derives from a study of cytomegalovirus exposure and HLA in healthy donors. Study overall: Prior work identified some 120 million unique TCR beta sequences in about 179 million T cells. Study-level points and caveats: Through in vitro validation, three CMV-associated chains were shown to be specific for CMV antigens. With high specificity and sensitivity, the classifier reportedly diagnosed cytomegalovirus status.

This clone has just a few counts. Its matching antigen is unknown. Amplification used 60 Vbeta primers and 13 Jbeta primers. The method was immunoSEQ multiplex PCR; TCRdb's version includes in-frame clones alone and lacks a portion of them. The repertoire holds 90,000 to 140,000 clones, with around 63% as singletons. The TCR originated in a man younger than 45 in good health and CMV-seronegative. Sequenced sample: PBMCs.

The CDR3 DNA is TGTGCCAGCAGCCAGGGACAGGTTTGGGGGGAGCTGTTTTTT. Amino acids: CASSQGQVWGELFF. The chain uses TRBV11-2 and TRBJ2-2; 8 bases agree with TRBD1. Looked up from germline, CDR1 is SGHAT and CDR2 is FQNNGV. After removal of 5 bases from V and 8 bases from J, the junction contained 7 bases not matched to a gene. The CDR3 extends over 14 amino acids.